This TCR beta chain comes out of a study of blood T cells in healthy people across ages. Study findings and constraints: Versus aged donors, long-lived donors had higher diversity and more naive CD4+ cells.

This clonotype was picked up a small number of times. Its target is unknown. Next came a second PCR, run for about 7 to 12 cycles, which used a sample-barcoded 5' primer along with a J-beta primer mix. TCRdb reanalysed the 5' RACE reads using MiXCR and keeps one entry per CDR3 protein. Of about 1.6 million distinct CDR3 sequences listed, almost 35% were seen once; the top ten hold approximately 10%. Trimming took 0 bases from V and 2 from J; bases not matched to a gene: 11. The CDR3 consists of 18 residues. Germline CDR1 DFQATT, CDR2 SNEGSKA (reference sequence). Material for sequencing was blood. The TCR sequence derives from a woman aged 25 to 39 in good health. V gene TRBV20-1 combines with J gene TRBJ2-5; 11 nucleotides agree with TRBD2. The CDR3 here is CSARDTWASGGSQETQYF. As DNA, the CDR3 is TGCAGTGCTAGAGATACCTGGGCTAGCGGGGGGTCGCAAGAGACCCAGTACTTC.